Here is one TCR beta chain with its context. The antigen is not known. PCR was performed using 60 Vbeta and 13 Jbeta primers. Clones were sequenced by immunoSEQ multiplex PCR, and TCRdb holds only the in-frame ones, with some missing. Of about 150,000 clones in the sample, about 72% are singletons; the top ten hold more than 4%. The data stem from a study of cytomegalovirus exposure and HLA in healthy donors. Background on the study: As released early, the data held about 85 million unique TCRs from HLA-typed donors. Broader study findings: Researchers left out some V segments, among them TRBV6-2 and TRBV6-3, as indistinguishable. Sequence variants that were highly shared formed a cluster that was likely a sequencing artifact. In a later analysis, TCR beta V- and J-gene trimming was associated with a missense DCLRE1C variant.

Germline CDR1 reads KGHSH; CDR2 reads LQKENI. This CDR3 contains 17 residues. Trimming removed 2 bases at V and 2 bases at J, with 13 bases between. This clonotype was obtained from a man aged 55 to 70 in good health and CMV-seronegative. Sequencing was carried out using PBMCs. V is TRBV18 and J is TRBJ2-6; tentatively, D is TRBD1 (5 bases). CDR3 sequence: CASSPGQGKAGANVLTF. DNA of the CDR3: TGTGCCAGCTCACCAGGGCAGGGCAAGGCTGGGGCCAACGTCCTGACTTTC. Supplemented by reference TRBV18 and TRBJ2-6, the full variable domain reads NAGVMQNPRHLVRRRGQEARLRCSPMKGHSHVYWYRQLPEEGLKFMVYLQKENIIDESGMPKERFSAEFPKEGPSILRIQQVVRGDSAAYFCASSPGQGKAGANVLTFGAGSRLTVL.